This is a list of T cell receptor beta chains from one sample in a study of T cell responses to AZD1222 COVID-19 vaccine. Only in-frame clones appear in the TCRdb table, and some are missing; sequencing was by immunoSEQ multiplex PCR. The sample holds approximately 190,000 clones; roughly 90% are singletons and the top ten take roughly 0.99%. The sequencing used peripheral blood, collected on day 0 of AZD1222 vaccination. The receptors derive from an adult in good health. CDR3s include the opening cysteine and the closing phenylalanine or tryptophan. The D gene is left open where the match is weak. The size of a clone is reported for some rows only, either as once, few or many, or as a class for expanded clones.

few TRBJ2-2 . 15 TRBV5-6 TGTGCCAGCAGCTTGCTTCAGATGAACACCGGGGAGCTGTTTTTT CASSLLQMNTGELFF
. TRBJ1-3 . 17 TRBV19 TGTGCCAGTAGTTTGTACGTCTCAGACAGCTCTGGAAACACCATATATTTT CASSLYVSDSSGNTIYF
. TRBJ2-1 TRBD2 17 TRBV7-3 TGTGCCAGCAGCTTACAGCCCGGCGGGGCGGGAGACAATGAGCAGTTCTTC CASSLQPGGAGDNEQFF
. TRBJ1-1 . 11 TRBV28 TGTGCCAGCAGCATGAACACTGAAGCTTTCTTT CASSMNTEAFF
. TRBJ1-2 TRBD1 16 TRBV28 TGTGCCAGCAGTTACAAACTTGACAGGGCTAACTATGGCTACACCTTC CASSYKLDRANYGYTF
. TRBJ1-5 . 14 TRBV6-1 TGTGCCAGCAGTGAATCCTGGTCGGACCAGCCCCAGCATTTT CASSESWSDQPQHF
. TRBJ1-3 . 15 TRBV28 TGTGCCAGCAGTTTAAGGGGCGCCGGGGGAAACACCATATATTTT CASSLRGAGGNTIYF
. TRBJ2-1 . 14 TRBV20-1 TGCAGTGCTAGTTTCACAGTGGGGTACAATGAGCAGTTCTTC CSASFTVGYNEQFF
. TRBJ1-1 . 10 TRBV29-1 TGCAGCGTCAAGCGCACTGAAGCTTTCTTT CSVKRTEAFF
. TRBJ1-2 TRBD1 16 TRBV19 TGTGCCAGTAGTCGTTACGGGACAGGGAAGAACTATGGCTACACCTTC CASSRYGTGKNYGYTF